The text below deals with one TCR beta chain. Its antigen is not identified. The sample comes from a study of cytomegalovirus exposure and HLA in healthy donors. Study results and caveats: HLA alleles showed associations with 16,951 TCR beta sequences in a later analysis, at a 0.05 false discovery rate. The presence/absence work took it that sequencing depth was about the same across donors. A missense variant in DCLRE1C was later tied to TCR beta V- and J-gene trimming.

A multiplex PCR was run with 60 Vbeta primers and 13 Jbeta primers. Generated by immunoSEQ multiplex PCR, the TCRdb table keeps only in-frame clones and is missing some. The table shows some 88,000 clones, with 63% occurring only once. Healthy bone marrow donors supplied every sample. This CDR3 comprises 14 residues. V was shortened by 1 base and J by 1 base, with 8 bases between the two germline ends. In germline, CDR1 is MNHNS, CDR2 SASEGT. The receptor's source is a woman in her twenties or thirties in good health and CMV-seronegative. The J gene is TRBJ2-7, the V gene TRBV6-1; D gene ambiguous. The sample comprised PBMCs. CDR3 residues: CASSEVWASYEQYF. CDR3 DNA sequence: TGTGCCAGCAGTGAAGTTTGGGCGTCCTACGAGCAGTACTTC.